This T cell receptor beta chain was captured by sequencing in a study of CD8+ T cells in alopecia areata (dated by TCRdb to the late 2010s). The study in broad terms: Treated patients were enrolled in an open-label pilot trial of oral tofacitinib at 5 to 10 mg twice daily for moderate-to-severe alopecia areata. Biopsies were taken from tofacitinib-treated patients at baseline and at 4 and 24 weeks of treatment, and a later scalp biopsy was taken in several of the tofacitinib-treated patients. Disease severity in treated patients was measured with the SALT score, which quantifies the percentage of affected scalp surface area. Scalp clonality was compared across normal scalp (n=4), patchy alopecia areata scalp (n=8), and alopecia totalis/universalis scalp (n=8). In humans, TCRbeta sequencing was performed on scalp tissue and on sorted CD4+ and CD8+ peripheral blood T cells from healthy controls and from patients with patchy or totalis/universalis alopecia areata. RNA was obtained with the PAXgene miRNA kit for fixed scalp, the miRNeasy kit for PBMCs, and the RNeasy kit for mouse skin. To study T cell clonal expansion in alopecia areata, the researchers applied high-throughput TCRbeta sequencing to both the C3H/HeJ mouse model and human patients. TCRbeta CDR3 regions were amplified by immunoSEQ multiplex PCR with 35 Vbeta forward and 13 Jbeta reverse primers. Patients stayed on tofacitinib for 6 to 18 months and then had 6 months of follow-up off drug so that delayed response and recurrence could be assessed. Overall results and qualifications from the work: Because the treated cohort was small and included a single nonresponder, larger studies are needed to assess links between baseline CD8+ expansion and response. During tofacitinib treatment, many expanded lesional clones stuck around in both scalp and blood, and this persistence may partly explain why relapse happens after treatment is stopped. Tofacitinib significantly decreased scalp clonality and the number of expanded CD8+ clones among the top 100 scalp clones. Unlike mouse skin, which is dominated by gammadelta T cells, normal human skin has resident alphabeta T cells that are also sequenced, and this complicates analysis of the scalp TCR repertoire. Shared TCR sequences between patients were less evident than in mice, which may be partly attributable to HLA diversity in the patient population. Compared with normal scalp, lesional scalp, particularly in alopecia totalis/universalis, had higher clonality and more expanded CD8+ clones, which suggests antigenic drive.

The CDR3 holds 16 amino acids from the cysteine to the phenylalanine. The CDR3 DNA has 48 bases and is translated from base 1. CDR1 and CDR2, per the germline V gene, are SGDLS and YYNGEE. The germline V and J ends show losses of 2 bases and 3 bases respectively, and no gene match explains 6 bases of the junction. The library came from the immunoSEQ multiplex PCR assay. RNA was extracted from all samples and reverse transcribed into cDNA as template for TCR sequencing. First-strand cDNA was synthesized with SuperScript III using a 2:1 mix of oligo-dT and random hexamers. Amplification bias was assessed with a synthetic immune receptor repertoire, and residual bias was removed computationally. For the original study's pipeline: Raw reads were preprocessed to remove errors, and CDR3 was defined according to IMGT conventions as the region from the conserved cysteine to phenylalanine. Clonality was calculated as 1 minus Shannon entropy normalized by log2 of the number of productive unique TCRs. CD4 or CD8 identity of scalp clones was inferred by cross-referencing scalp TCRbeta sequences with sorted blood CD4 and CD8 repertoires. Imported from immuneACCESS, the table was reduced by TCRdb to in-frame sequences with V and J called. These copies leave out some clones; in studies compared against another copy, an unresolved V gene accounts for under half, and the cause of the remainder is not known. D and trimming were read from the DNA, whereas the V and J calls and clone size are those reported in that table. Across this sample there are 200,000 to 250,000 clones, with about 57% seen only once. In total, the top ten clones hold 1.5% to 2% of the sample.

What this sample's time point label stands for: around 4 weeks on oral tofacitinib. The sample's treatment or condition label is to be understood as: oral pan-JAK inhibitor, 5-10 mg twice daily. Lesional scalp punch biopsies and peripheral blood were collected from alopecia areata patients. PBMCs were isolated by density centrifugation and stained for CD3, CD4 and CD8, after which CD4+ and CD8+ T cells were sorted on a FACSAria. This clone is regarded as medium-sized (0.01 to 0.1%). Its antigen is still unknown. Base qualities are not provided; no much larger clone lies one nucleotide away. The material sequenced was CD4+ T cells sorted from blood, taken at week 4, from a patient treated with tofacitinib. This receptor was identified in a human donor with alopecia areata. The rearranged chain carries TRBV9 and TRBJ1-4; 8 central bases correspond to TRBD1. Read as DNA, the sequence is TGTGCCAGCAGCGTCAGTCCGGGACAGGCTAATGAAAAACTGTTTTTT. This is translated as CASSVSPGQANEKLFF.